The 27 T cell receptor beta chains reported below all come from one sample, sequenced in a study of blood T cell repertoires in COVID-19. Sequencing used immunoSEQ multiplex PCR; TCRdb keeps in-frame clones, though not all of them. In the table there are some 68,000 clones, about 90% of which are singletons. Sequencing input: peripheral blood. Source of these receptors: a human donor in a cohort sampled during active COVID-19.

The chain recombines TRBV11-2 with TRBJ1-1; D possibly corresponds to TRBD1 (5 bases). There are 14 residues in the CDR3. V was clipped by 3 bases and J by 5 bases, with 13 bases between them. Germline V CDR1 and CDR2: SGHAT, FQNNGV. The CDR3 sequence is CASSFGHQSTEAFF. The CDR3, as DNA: TGTGCCAGCAGCTTTGGACACCAGAGTACTGAAGCTTTCTTT.

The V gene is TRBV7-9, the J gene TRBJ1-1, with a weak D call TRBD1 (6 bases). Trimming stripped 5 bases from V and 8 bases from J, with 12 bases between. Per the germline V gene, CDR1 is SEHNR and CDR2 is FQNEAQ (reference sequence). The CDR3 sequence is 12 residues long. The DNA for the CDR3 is TGTGCCAGCAGCCTACCGGACAGCGAAGCTTTCTTT. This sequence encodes CASSLPDSEAFF.

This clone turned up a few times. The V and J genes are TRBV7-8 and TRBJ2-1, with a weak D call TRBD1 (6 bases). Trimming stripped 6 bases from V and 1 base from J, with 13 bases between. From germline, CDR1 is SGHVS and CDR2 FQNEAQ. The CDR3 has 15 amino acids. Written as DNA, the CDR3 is TGTGCCAGCAGGGCCAACAGGGTTTCCTACAATGAGCAGTTCTTC. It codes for CASRANRVSYNEQFF.

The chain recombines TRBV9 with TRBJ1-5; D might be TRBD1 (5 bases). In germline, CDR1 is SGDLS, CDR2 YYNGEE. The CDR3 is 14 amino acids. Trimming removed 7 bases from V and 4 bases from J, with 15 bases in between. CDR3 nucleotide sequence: TGTGCCAGCTGGGACGGGGGGGAAAATCAGCCCCAGCATTTT. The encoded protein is CASWDGGENQPQHF.

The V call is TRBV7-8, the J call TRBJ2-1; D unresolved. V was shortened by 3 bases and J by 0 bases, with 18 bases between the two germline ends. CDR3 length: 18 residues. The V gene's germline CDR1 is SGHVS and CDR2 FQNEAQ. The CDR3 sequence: CASSLTYTLSSSYNEQFF. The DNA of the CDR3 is TGTGCCAGCAGCTTGACTTACACCTTAAGCAGCTCCTACAATGAGCAGTTCTTC.

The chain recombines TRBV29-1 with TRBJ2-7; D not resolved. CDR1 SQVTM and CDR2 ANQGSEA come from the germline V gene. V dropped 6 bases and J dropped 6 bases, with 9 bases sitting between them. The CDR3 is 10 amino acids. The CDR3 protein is CSVRNLEQYF. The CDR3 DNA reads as TGCAGCGTGAGGAATCTCGAGCAGTACTTC.

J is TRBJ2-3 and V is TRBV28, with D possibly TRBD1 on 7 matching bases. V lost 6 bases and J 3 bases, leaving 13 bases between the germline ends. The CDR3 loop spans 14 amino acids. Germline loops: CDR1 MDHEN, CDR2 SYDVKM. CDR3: CASRSGGRTDTQYF. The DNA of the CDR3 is TGTGCCAGCAGATCAGGGGGGAGGACAGATACGCAGTATTTT.

The CDR3 loop reads CASSRPDRAYEQYF. CDR3 bases: TGTGCCAGCAGCCGCCCGGACAGGGCCTACGAGCAGTACTTC. The chain couples TRBV5-6 to TRBJ2-7; 8 positions match TRBD1. The CDR3 totals 14 residues. Germline V gene sequence: CDR1 SGHDT, CDR2 YYEEEE. The V and J ends lost 4 bases and 2 bases, in that order; junction bases with no gene match: 5.

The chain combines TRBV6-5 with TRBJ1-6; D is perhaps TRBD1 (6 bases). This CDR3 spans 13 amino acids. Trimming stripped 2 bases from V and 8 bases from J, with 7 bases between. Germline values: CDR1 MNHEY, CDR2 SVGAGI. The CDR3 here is CASSYRGYSPLHF. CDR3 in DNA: TGTGCCAGCAGTTACAGGGGGTATTCACCCCTCCACTTT.

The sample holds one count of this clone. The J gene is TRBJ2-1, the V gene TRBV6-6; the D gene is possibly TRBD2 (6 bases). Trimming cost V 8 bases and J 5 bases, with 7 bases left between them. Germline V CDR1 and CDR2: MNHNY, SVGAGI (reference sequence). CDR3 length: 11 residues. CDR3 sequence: CASASDNEQFF. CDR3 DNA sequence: TGTGCCAGCGCTAGCGACAATGAGCAGTTCTTC.

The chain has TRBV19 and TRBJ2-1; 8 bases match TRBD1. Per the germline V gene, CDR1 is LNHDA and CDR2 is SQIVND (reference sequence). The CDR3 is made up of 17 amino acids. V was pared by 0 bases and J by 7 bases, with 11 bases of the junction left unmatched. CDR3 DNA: TGTGCCAGTAGTATAGATAGGGGGACAGGCGTACAGAATGAGCAGTTCTTC. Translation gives CASSIDRGTGVQNEQFF. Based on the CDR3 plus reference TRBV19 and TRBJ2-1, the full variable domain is DGGITQSPKYLFRKEGQNVTLSCEQNLNHDAMYWYRQDPGQGLRLIYYSQIVNDFQKGDIAEGYSVSREKKESFPLTVTSAQKNPTAFYLCASSIDRGTGVQNEQFFGPGTRLTVL.

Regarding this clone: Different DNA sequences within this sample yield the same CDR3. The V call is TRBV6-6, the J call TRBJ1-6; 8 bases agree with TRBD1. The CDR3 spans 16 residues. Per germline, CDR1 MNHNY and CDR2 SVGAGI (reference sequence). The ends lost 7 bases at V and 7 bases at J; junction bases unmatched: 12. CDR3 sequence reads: CASNTDGNRGNSPLHF. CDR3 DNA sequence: TGTGCCAGCAATACGGATGGGAACAGGGGGAATTCACCCCTCCACTTT.

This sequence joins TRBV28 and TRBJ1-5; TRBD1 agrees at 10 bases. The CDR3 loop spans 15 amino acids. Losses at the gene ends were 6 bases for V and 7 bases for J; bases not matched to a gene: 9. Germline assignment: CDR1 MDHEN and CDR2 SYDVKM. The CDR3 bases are TGTGCCAGCAGACATGGGACAGGGGAATGGCAGCCCCAGCATTTT. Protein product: CASRHGTGEWQPQHF.

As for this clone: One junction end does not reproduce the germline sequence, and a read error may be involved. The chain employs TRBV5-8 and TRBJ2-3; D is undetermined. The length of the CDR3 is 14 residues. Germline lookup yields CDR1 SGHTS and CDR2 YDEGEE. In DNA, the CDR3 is TGTGCCAGCAGCTTGGCCGATAGCATAGATACGCAGTATTTT. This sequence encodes CASSLADSIDTQYF.

The CDR3 DNA reads as TGTGCCACCAGTGATCCAGACAGGGGACATGGCTACACCTTC. The encoded protein is CATSDPDRGHGYTF. The chain recombines TRBV24-1 with TRBJ1-2; the match to TRBD1 covers 8 bases. Looked up from germline, CDR1 is KGHDR and CDR2 is SFDVKD. CDR3 length: 14 amino acids. The V segment lost 3 bases and the J segment 6 bases; nucleotides outside the gene matches: 5.

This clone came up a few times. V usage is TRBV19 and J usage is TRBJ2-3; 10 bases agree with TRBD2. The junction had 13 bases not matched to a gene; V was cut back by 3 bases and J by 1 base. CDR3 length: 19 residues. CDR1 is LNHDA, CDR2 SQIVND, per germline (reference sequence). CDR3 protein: CASSISAGGHSIRTDTQYF. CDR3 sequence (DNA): TGTGCCAGTAGTATTTCAGCGGGGGGGCACTCTATACGCACAGATACGCAGTATTTT.

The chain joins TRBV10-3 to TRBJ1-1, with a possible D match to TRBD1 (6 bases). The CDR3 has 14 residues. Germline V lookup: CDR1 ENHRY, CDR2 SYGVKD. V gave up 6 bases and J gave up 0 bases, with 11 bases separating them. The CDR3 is CAISGSGVNTEAFF. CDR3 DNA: TGTGCCATCAGCGGGTCAGGGGTGAACACTGAAGCTTTCTTT.

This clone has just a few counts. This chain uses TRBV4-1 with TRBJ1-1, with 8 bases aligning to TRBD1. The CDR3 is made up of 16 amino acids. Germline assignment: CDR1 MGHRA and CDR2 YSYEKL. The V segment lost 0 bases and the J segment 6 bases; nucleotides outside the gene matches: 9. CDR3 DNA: TGCGCCAGCAGCCAAGATGGAACAGGGGGGTTCCCTGAAGCTTTCTTT. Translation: CASSQDGTGGFPEAFF.

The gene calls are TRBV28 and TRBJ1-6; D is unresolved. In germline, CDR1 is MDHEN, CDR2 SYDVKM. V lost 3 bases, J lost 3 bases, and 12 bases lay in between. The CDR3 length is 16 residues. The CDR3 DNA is TGTGCCAGCAGTTTCAGGACTGCCTTCTATAATTCACCCCTCCACTTT. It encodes CASSFRTAFYNSPLHF.

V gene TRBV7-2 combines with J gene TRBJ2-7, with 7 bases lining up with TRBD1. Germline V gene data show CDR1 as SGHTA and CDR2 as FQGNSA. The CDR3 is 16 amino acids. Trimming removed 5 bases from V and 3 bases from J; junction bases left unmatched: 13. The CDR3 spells CASSLYRDSRIYEQYF. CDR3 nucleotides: TGTGCCAGCAGCCTTTACCGGGACAGCAGAATCTACGAGCAGTACTTC.

CDR3 loop: CASSQAGTGAYEQYF. CDR3 in DNA: TGTGCCAGCAGCCAAGCCGGGACAGGGGCCTACGAGCAGTACTTC. The chain joins TRBV5-5 to TRBJ2-7; 10 bases align to TRBD1. This CDR3 contains 15 residues. The germline V gene encodes CDR1 SGHKS and CDR2 YYEKEE (reference sequence). V lost 4 bases, J lost 2 bases, and 6 bases stayed unmatched.

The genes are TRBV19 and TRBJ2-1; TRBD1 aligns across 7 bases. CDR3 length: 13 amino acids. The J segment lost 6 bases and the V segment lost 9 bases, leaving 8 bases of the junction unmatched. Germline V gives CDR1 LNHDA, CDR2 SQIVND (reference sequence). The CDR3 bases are TGTGCCAGCCGTAGACAGGGCCTCAATGAGCAGTTCTTC. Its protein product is CASRRQGLNEQFF.

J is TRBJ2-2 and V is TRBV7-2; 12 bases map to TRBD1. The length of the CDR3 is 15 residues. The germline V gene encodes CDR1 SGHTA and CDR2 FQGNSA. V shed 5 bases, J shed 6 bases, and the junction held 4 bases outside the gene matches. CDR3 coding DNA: TGTGCCAGCAGCCACCGGGACAGGGGGCCCGGGGAGCTGTTTTTT. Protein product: CASSHRDRGPGELFF.

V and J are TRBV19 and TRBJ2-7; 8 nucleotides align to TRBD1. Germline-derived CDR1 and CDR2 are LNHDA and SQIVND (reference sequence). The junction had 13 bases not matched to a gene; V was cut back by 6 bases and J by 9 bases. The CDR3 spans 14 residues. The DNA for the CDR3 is TGTGCCAGTAGGCCCCAGGGGGCCCCCGAAGCGCAGTACTTC. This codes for CASRPQGAPEAQYF.

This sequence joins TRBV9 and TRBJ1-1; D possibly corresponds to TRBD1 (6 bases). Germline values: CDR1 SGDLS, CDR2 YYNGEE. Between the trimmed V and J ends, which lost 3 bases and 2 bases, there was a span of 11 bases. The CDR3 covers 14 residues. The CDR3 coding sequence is TGTGCCAGCAGCGGAGGGGGGGAAAACACTGAAGCTTTCTTT. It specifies CASSGGGENTEAFF.

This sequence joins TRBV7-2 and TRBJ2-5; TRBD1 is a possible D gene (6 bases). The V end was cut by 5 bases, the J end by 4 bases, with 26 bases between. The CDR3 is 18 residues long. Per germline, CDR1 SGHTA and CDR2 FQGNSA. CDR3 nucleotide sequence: TGTGCCAGCAGCCAGCCGGGCCTAGGGGGAGTTTTGGGAGAGACCCAGTACTTC. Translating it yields CASSQPGLGGVLGETQYF.

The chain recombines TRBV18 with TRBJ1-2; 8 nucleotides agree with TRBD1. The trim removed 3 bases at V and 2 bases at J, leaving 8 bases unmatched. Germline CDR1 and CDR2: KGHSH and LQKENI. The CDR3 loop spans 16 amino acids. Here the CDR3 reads CASSPSETGANYGYTF. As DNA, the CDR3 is TGTGCCAGCTCACCTTCAGAGACAGGGGCCAACTATGGCTACACCTTC.